The clone carrying this TCR beta chain was seen many times. This sample stems from a study of T-cell reconstitution after alpha-beta-depleted transplantation in children. The authors prepared the TCRbeta library with unique molecular identifiers. TCRdb passed the PCR reads through MiXCR, listing each CDR3 protein once. The sample lists around 240,000 distinct CDR3 sequences; approximately 9.9% were seen once. The CDR3 runs to 16 residues. V was pared by 5 bases and J by 1 base, with 20 bases between. The germline CDR1 and CDR2 sequences are SQVTM and ANQGSEA. The specimen comprised PBMCs from the stem cell graft donor, sampled from the stem cell graft. The V gene is TRBV29-1, the J gene TRBJ1-1; D remains unclear. This sequence originates from a human donor who donated a stem cell graft to a child with SCID. The CDR3 coding sequence is TGCAGCGTTCGAGAATCAAACCTTCGTAGGAACACTGAAGCTTTCTTT. This translates into CSVRESNLRRNTEAFF.